This entry describes one T cell receptor (beta chain). This sample stems from a study of blood T cell repertoires in COVID-19. Study overall: Spain, Italy and the United States supplied samples that represented acute and convalescent COVID-19.

TCRdb keeps only in-frame clones here, not all; method: immunoSEQ multiplex PCR. The top ten hold 5% to 6% of the sample, which has 120,000 to 150,000 clones, around 87% seen once. The V end lost 9 bases, the J end lost 0 bases, and 9 bases lay between the germline ends. CDR1 and CDR2 (germline): SNHLY, FYNNEI. The CDR3 extends over 13 amino acids. The TCR originated in a human donor in a cohort sampled during active COVID-19. The V call is TRBV2, the J call TRBJ1-5, with no clear D. Input material: peripheral blood. Here the CDR3 DNA reads TGTGCCAGTAACAGAGATAGCAATCAGCCCCAGCATTTT. Amino acid sequence: CASNRDSNQPQHF. The full variable domain, completed using reference TRBV2 and TRBJ1-5, is EPEVTQTPSHQVTQMGQEVILRCVPISNHLYFYWYRQILGQKVEFLVSFYNNEISEKSEIFDDQFSVERPDGSNFTLKIRSTKLEDSAMYFCASNRDSNQPQHFGDGTRLSIL.